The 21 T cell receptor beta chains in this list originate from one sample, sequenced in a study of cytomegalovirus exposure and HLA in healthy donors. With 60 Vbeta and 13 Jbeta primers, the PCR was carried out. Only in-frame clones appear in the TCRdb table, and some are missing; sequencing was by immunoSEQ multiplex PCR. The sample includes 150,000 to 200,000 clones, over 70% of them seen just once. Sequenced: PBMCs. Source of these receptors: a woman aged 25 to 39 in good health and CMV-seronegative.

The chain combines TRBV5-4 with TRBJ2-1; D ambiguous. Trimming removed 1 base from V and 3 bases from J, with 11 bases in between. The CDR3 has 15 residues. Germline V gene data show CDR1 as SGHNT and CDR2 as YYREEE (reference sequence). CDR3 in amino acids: CASSLKTQIYNEQFF. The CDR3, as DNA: TGTGCCAGCAGCTTGAAAACACAGATCTACAATGAGCAGTTCTTC.

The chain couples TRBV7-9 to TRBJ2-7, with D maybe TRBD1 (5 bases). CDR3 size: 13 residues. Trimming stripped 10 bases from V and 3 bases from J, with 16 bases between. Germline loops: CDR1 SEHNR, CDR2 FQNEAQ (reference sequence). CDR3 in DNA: TGTGCCACCCTTACAGGAAGCGACTACGAGCAGTACTTC. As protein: CATLTGSDYEQYF.

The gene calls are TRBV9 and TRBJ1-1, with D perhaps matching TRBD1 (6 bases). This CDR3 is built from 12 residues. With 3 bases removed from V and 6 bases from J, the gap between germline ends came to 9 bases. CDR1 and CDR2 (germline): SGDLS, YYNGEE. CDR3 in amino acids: CASSATGSEAFF. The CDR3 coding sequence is TGTGCCAGCAGCGCCACAGGGTCTGAAGCTTTCTTT.

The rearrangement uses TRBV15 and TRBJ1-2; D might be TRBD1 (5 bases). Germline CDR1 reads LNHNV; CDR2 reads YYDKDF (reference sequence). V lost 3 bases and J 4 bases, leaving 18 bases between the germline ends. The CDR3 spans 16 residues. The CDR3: CATSSPGARVTYGYTF. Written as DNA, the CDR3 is TGTGCCACCAGCAGCCCTGGGGCCAGGGTAACCTATGGCTACACCTTC.

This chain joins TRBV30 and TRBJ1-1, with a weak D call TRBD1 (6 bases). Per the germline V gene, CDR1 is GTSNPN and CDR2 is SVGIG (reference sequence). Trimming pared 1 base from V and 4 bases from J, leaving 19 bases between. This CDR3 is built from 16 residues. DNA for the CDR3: TGTGCCTGGAGTGAGATGCTTATTCCAGGGGCCACTGAAGCTTTCTTT. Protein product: CAWSEMLIPGATEAFF.

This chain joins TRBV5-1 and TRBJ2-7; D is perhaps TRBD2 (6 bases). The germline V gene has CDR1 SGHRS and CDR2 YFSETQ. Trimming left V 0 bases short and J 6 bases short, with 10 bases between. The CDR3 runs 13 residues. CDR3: CASSLGQGGEQYF. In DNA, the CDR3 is TGCGCCAGCAGCTTGGGTCAGGGAGGCGAGCAGTACTTC.

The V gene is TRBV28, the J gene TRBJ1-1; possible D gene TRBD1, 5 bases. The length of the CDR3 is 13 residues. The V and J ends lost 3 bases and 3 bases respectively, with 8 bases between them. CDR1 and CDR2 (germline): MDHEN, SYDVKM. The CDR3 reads CASSLGGDTEAFF. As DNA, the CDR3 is TGTGCCAGCAGTTTGGGAGGGGACACTGAAGCTTTCTTT.

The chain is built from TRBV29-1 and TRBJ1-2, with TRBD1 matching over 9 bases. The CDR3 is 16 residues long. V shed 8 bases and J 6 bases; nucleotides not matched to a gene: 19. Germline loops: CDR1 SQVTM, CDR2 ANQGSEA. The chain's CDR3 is CSFQGDREYRGNGYTF. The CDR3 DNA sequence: TGCAGCTTCCAAGGGGACAGGGAATATAGGGGGAATGGCTACACCTTC.

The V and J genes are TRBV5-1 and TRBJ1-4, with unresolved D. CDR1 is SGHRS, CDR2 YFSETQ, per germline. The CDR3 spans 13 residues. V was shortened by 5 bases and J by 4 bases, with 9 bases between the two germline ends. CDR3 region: CASSSSLNEKLFF. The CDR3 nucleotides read TGCGCCAGCAGTAGCAGTCTTAATGAAAAACTGTTTTTT. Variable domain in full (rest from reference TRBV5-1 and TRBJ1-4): KAGVTQTPRYLIKTRGQQVTLSCSPISGHRSVSWYQQTPGQGLQFLFEYFSETQRNKGNFPGRFSGRQFSNSRSEMNVSTLELGDSALYLCASSSSLNEKLFFGSGTQLSVL.

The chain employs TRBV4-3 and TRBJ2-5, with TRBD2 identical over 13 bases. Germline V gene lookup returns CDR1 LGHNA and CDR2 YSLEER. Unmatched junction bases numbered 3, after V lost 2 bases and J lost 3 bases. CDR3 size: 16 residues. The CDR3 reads CASSQWTSGGEETQYF. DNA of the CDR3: TGCGCCAGCAGCCAATGGACTAGCGGGGGAGAAGAGACCCAGTACTTC.

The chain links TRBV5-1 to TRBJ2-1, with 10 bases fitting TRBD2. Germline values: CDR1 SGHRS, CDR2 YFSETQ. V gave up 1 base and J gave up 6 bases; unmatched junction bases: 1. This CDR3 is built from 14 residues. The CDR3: CASSLSGGANEQFF. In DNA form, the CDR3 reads TGCGCCAGCAGCTTGAGCGGGGGGGCCAATGAGCAGTTCTTC.

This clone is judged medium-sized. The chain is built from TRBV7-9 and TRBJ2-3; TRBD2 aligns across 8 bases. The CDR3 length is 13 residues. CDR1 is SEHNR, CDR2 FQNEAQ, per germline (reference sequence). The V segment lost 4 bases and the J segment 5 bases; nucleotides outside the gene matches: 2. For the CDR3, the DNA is TGTGCCAGCAGCTGGCGGGGGGTAGATACGCAGTATTTT. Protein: CASSWRGVDTQYF.

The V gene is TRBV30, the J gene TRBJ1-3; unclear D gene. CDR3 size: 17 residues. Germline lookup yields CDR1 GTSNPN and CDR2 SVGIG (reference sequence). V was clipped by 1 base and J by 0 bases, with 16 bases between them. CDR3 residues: CAWSAYGVLLSGNTIYF. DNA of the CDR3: TGTGCCTGGAGTGCCTATGGAGTTTTGCTCTCTGGAAACACCATATATTTT. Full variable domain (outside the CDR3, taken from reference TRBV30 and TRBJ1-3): SQTIHQWPATLVQPVGSPLSLECTVEGTSNPNLYWYRQAAGRGLQLLFYSVGIGQISSEVPQNLSASRPQDRQFILSSKKLLLSDSGFYLCAWSAYGVLLSGNTIYFGEGSWLTVV.

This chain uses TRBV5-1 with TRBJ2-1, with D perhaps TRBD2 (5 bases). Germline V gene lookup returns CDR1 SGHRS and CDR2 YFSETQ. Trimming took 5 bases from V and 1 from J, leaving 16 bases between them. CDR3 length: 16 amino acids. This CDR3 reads CASRNGGSFSYNEQFF. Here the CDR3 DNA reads TGCGCCAGCAGGAACGGAGGAAGCTTTTCCTACAATGAGCAGTTCTTC.

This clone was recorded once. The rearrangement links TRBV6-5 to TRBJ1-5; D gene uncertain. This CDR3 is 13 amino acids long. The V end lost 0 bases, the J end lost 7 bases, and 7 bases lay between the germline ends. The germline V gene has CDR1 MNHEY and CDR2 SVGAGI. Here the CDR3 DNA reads TGTGCCAGCAGTTACTCGGTCGAGCAGCCCCAGCATTTT. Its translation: CASSYSVEQPQHF.

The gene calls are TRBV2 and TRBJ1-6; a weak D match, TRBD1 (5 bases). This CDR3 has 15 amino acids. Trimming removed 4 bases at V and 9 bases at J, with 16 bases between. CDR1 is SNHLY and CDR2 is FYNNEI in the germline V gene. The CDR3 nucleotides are TGTGCCAGCAGTGTTTATGGGACTCCAATTTCACCCCTCCACTTT. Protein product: CASSVYGTPISPLHF.

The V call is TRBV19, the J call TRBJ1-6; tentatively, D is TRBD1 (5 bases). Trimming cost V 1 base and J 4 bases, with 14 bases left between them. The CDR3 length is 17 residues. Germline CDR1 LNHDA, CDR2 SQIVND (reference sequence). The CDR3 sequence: CASSIVDNLLYNSPLHF. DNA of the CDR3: TGTGCCAGTAGTATAGTGGACAATCTACTTTATAATTCACCCCTCCACTTT.

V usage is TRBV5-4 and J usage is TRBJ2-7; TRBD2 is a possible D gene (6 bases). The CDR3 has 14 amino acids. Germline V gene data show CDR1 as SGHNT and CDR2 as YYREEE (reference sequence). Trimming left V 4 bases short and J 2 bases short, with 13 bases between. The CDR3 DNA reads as TGTGCCAGCAGCAGGAATAGCGGACCCTACGAGCAGTACTTC. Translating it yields CASSRNSGPYEQYF.

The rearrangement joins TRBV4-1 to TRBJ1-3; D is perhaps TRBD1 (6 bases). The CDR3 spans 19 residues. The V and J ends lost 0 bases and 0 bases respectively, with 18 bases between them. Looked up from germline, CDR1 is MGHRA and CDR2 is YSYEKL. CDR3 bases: TGCGCCAGCAGCCAAGAGGTAACAGGGCGGGCGCTCTCTGGAAACACCATATATTTT. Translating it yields CASSQEVTGRALSGNTIYF.

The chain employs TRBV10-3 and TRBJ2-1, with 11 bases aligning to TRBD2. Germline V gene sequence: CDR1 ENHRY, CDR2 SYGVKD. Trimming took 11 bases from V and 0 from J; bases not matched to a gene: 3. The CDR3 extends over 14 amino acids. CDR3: CASGTSGSYNEQFF. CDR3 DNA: TGTGCCTCCGGGACTAGCGGCTCCTACAATGAGCAGTTCTTC.

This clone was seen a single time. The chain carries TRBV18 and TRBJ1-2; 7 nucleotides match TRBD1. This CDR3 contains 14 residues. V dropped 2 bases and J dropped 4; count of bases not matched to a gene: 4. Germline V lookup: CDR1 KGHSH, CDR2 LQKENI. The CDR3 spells CASSPSGTAYGYTF. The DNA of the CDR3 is TGTGCCAGCTCACCATCCGGGACAGCCTATGGCTACACCTTC.